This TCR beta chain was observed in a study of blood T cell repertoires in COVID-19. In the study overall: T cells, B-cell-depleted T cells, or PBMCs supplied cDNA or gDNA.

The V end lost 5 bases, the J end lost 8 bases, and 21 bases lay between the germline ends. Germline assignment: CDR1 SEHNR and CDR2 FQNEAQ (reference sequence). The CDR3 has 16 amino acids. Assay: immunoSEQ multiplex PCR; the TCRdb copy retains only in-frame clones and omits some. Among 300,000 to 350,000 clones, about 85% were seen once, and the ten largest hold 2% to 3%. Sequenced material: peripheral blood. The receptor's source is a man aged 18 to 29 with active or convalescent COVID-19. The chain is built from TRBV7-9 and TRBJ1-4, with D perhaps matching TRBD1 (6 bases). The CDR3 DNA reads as TGTGCCAGCAGCCAAGGAGCGGGGGGCTTAAAGGAAAAACTGTTTTTT. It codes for CASSQGAGGLKEKLFF. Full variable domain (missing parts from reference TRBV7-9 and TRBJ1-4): DTGVSQNPRHKITKRGQNVTFRCDPISEHNRLYWYRQTLGQGPEFLTYFQNEAQLEKSRLLSDRFSAERPKGSFSTLEIQRTEQGDSAMYLCASSQGAGGLKEKLFFGSGTQLSVL.